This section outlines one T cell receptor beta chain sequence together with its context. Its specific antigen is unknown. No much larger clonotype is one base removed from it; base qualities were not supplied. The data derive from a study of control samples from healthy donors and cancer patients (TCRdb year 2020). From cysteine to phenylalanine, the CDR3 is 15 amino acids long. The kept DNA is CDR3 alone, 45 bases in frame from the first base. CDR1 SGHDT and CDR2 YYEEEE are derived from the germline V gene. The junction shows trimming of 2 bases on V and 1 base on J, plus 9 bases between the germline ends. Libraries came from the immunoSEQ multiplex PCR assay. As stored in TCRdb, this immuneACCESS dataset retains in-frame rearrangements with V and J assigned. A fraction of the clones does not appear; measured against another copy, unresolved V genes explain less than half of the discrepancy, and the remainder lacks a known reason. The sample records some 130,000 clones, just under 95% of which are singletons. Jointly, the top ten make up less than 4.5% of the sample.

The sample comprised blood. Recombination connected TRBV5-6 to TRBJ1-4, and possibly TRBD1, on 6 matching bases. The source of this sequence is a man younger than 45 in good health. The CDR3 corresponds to CASSFLQGTNEKLFF. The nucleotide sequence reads TGTGCCAGCAGCTTTTTACAGGGAACTAATGAAAAACTGTTTTTT.